The 16 T cell receptor beta chains reported below all come from one sample, sequenced in a study of T cells in Graves' hyperthyroidism and ophthalmopathy. RNA transcripts provided the source from which TCR beta CDR3 regions were amplified. Initially, a first-round RT-PCR of the TCR CDR3 employed the HTBI primer set. TCRdb itself ran the multiplex PCR reads through MiXCR, one entry per CDR3 protein. The data hold around 500,000 distinct CDR3 sequences, with approximately 16% observed a single time. Sequenced: blood. These receptors were obtained from a woman aged 25-40 years with Graves' ophthalmopathy.

This clonotype was observed many times. This sequence joins TRBV7-3 and TRBJ2-3; 9 bases match TRBD2. CDR1 and CDR2 from the germline V gene are SGHTA and FQGTGA. CDR3 length: 17 amino acids. J gave up 1 base and V 1 base, and 6 bases lay outside the gene matches. CDR3 sequence (DNA): TGTGCCAGCAGCTTAAGTCGGGCGGGAGGGCGCACAGATACGCAGTATTTT. This encodes CASSLSRAGGRTDTQYF.

The CDR3 coding sequence is TGTGCCAGCAGCTTAGACCCAGGGGGCTATGGCTACACCTTC. This translates into CASSLDPGGYGYTF. The chain joins TRBV7-2 to TRBJ1-2; the match to TRBD1 covers 7 bases. Germline V CDR1 and CDR2: SGHTA, FQGNSA. The length of the CDR3 is 14 residues. V lost 1 base and J lost 4; bases outside the gene matches: 3.

There are many counts of this clonotype. The chain joins TRBV6-2 or TRBV6-3 to TRBJ2-7; D is undetermined. There are 11 residues in the CDR3. V was shortened by 5 bases and J by 4 bases, with 6 bases between the two germline ends. The V gene's germline CDR1 is MNHEY and CDR2 SVGEGT. The CDR3 reads CASSRPYEQYF. DNA for the CDR3: TGTGCCAGCAGTCGCCCATACGAGCAGTACTTC.

At least ten counts were recorded for this clonotype. J is TRBJ2-3 and V is TRBV4-2; no reliable D call. Germline lookup yields CDR1 LGHNA and CDR2 YNFKEQ. Trimming took off 1 base at V and 0 bases at J, with 5 bases between the two ends. This CDR3 has 14 residues. The DNA of the CDR3 is TGTGCCAGCAGCCAAGGGTTTAGCACAGATACGCAGTATTTT. It codes for CASSQGFSTDTQYF.

A few counts support this clonotype. The junction and the germline gene differ at one end; a read error may be behind it. The chain couples TRBV7-9 to TRBJ1-5; the D gene is possibly TRBD1 (5 bases). This CDR3 region has 14 residues. CDR1 and CDR2 from the germline V gene are SEHNR and FQNEAQ (reference sequence). This CDR3 is CTSSPGLINQPQHF. DNA of the CDR3: TGTACCAGCAGCCCGGGACTGATTAATCAGCCCCAGCATTTT.

This chain connects TRBV19 to TRBJ1-1; no definite D call. V was cut by 7 bases and J by 0 bases, with 15 bases left in between. The CDR3 length is 15 residues. Germline V CDR1 and CDR2: LNHDA, SQIVND (reference sequence). CDR3 sequence: CASKPHRPMNTEAFF. CDR3 sequence (DNA): TGTGCCAGTAAACCTCATCGGCCCATGAACACTGAAGCTTTCTTT.

In its sample, this clonotype was seen many times. The V gene is TRBV7-9, the J gene TRBJ1-6; D not resolved. V was shortened by 5 bases and J by 6 bases, with 8 bases between the two germline ends. CDR1 is SEHNR and CDR2 is FQNEAQ in the germline V gene (reference sequence). CDR3 length: 13 residues. The CDR3 region is CASSPGFNSPLHF. The CDR3 nucleotides are TGTGCCAGCAGCCCGGGATTTAATTCACCCCTCCACTTT.

This chain connects TRBV24-1 to TRBJ2-5; TRBD1 aligns across 8 bases. The CDR3 spans 16 residues. The V gene end was trimmed by 0 bases and the J gene end by 7 bases; junction bases not matched to a gene: 9. CDR1 is KGHDR, CDR2 SFDVKD, per germline. The CDR3 nucleotides are TGTGCCACCAGTGATTTGCGGGACAGGAGACCGTGGACCCAGTACTTC. Translation: CATSDLRDRRPWTQYF.

This rearrangement joins TRBV7-6 to TRBJ2-7; weak D call: TRBD1 (6 bases). Per the germline V gene, CDR1 is SGHVS and CDR2 is FNYEAQ. Trimming pared 0 bases from V and 2 bases from J, leaving 8 bases between. CDR3 length equals 14 residues. CDR3 amino acids: CASSLADSTYEQYF. The CDR3 DNA reads as TGTGCCAGCAGCTTAGCGGACAGTACCTACGAGCAGTACTTC.

This clonotype was observed many times. CDR3 sequence (DNA): TGTGCCAGCAGCTTAGACCTTCGGGACCAGCCTTTTAATGAGCAGTTCTTC. This gives the protein CASSLDLRDQPFNEQFF. The chain links TRBV11-3 to TRBJ2-1; either TRBD1 or TRBD2 may supply D (5 bases each). V lost 0 bases to trimming and J lost 7 bases, with 19 bases between them. Germline CDR1 and CDR2: SGHNT and YENEEA. This CDR3 comprises 17 residues.

This clonotype came up a few times. The chain uses TRBV28 and TRBJ1-4; a possible D gene is TRBD1 (5 bases). Germline V gene lookup returns CDR1 MDHEN and CDR2 SYDVKM. CDR3 size: 14 residues. Trimming took off 7 bases at V and 11 bases at J, with 20 bases between the two ends. Here the CDR3 reads CASTPQGSMRKLFF. The CDR3 DNA is TGTGCCAGCACTCCTCAGGGTTCAATGCGGAAACTGTTTTTT.

The gene calls are TRBV4-3 and TRBJ1-4; D is uncertain. The V gene's germline CDR1 is LGHNA and CDR2 YSLEER. V lost 1 base, J lost 6 bases, and 6 bases lay in between. The CDR3 runs 13 residues. CDR3 sequence reads: CASSQGRYEKLFF. In nucleotides, the CDR3 is TGCGCCAGCAGCCAAGGCAGATATGAAAAACTGTTTTTT.

This clonotype was counted ten times or more. The chain carries TRBV6-2 or TRBV6-3 and TRBJ2-3; D unresolved. This CDR3 has 15 amino acids. V lost 4 bases and J 1 base, leaving 12 bases between the germline ends. CDR1 is MNHEY and CDR2 is SVGEGT in the germline V gene. The CDR3 region has the DNA TGTGCCAGCAGTTGGACCACGGATGGCACAGATACGCAGTATTTT. Translated, it gives CASSWTTDGTDTQYF.

The J gene is TRBJ2-2, the V gene TRBV19, with 11 nucleotides matching TRBD1. This CDR3 contains 16 residues. Germline lookup yields CDR1 LNHDA and CDR2 SQIVND (reference sequence). Trimming at V came to 8 bases and at J to 4 bases, leaving 9 bases not matched to a gene. The CDR3 coding sequence is TGTGCCAGTCGGACAGGGGGCGCCCCGGGCACCGGGGAGCTGTTTTTT. Translation gives CASRTGGAPGTGELFF.

This chain joins TRBV7-9 and TRBJ2-1; 10 nucleotides agree with TRBD2. Germline CDR1 reads SEHNR; CDR2 reads FQNEAQ (reference sequence). This CDR3 contains 14 residues. The junction had 3 bases not matched to a gene; V was cut back by 5 bases and J by 5 bases. CDR3 DNA sequence: TGTGCCAGCAGCACGGGACTAGCGAACAATGAGCAGTTCTTC. It yields the protein CASSTGLANNEQFF.

This clonotype has a handful of counts. Given the absence of the conserved phenylalanine or tryptophan at the CDR3 end, a read error is likely. This rearrangement joins TRBV27 to TRBJ2-7; 11 bases line up with TRBD2. V was clipped by 5 bases and J by 3 bases; unmatched bases: 6. CDR1 is MNHEY and CDR2 is SMNVEV in the germline V gene (reference sequence). The CDR3 extends over 15 amino acids. The CDR3 coding sequence is TGTGCCAGCAGTACTATTAGCGGGAGGGGCTACGAGCAGTACCTC. The encoded protein is CASSTISGRGYEQYL.